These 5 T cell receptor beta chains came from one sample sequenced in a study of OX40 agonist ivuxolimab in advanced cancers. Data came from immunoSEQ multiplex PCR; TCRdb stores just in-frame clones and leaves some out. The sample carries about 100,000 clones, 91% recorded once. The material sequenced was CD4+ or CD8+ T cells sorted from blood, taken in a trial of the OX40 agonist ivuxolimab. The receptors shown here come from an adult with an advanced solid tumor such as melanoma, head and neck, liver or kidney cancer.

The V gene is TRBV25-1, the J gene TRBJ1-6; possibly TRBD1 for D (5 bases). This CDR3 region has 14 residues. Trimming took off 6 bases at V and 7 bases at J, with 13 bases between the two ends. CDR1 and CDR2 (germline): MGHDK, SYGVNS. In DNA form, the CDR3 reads TGTGCCAGCAGGCGAACAGGAGGCAATTCACCCCTCCACTTT. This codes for CASRRTGGNSPLHF.

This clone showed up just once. Here the CDR3 reads CASSYSWTGGNTEAFF. DNA for the CDR3: TGTGCCAGCAGTTACTCGTGGACAGGGGGGAACACTGAAGCTTTCTTT. The genes are TRBV6-5 and TRBJ1-1; 10 bases align to TRBD1. After removal of 0 bases from V and 1 base from J, the junction contained 2 bases not matched to a gene. The germline gives CDR1 MNHEY, CDR2 SVGAGI. The CDR3 is 16 residues long.

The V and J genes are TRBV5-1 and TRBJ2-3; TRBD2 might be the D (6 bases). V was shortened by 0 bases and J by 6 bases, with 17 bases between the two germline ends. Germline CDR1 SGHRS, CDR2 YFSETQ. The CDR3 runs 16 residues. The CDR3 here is CASSLARGLWVDTQYF. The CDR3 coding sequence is TGCGCCAGCAGCTTGGCCCGGGGACTCTGGGTGGATACGCAGTATTTT. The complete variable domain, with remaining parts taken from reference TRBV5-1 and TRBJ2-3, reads KAGVTQTPRYLIKTRGQQVTLSCSPISGHRSVSWYQQTPGQGLQFLFEYFSETQRNKGNFPGRFSGRQFSNSRSEMNVSTLELGDSALYLCASSLARGLWVDTQYFGPGTRLTVL.

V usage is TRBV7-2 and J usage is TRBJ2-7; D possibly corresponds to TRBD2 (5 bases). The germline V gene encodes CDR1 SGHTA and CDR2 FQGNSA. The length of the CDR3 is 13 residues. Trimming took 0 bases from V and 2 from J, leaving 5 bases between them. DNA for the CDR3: TGTGCCAGCAGCTTAGCTAGCGCCTACGAGCAGTACTTC. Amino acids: CASSLASAYEQYF. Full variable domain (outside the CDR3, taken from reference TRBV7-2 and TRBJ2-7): GAGVSQSPSNKVTEKGKDVELRCDPISGHTALYWYRQSLGQGLEFLIYFQGNSAPDKSGLPSDRFSAERTGGSVSTLTIQRTQQEDSAVYLCASSLASAYEQYFGPGTRLTVT.

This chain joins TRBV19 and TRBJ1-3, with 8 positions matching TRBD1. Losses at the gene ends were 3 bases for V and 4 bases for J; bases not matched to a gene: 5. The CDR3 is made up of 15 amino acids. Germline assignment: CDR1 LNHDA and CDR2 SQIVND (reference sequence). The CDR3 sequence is CASSIAGGTGNTIYF. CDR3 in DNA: TGTGCCAGTAGTATCGCAGGGGGCACAGGAAACACCATATATTTT.